These 21 T cell receptor beta chains share one sample of origin, sequenced in a study of identifying expanded T cells in peripheral blood. Produced via immunoSEQ multiplex PCR; TCRdb's table is partial and in-frame only. The sample has approximately 100,000 clones; 85% to 90% are singletons. The sequenced material came from blood. These receptors originate from a person aged 18 to 69 in good health.

The CDR3 loop reads CASSLAWGGKTQYF. DNA for the CDR3: TGTGCCAGCAGCTTAGCTTGGGGCGGGAAGACCCAGTACTTC. The V call is TRBV13, the J call TRBJ2-5; maybe TRBD2 (6 bases). Per the germline V gene, CDR1 is PRHDT and CDR2 is FYEKMQ (reference sequence). The length of the CDR3 is 14 residues. Trimming cost V 1 base and J 6 bases, with 12 bases left between them. Filled out from reference TRBV13 and TRBJ2-5, the complete variable domain reads AAGVIQSPRHLIKEKRETATLKCYPIPRHDTVYWYQQGPGQDPQFLISFYEKMQSDKGSIPDRFSAQQFSDYHSELNMSSLELGDSALYFCASSLAWGGKTQYFGPGTRLLVL.

The rearrangement links TRBV6-5 to TRBJ2-3; D might be TRBD2 (5 bases). V lost 0 bases to trimming and J lost 1 base, with 8 bases between them. The CDR3 contains 15 residues. The germline V gene encodes CDR1 MNHEY and CDR2 SVGAGI. CDR3 residues: CASSYSIGGTDTQYF. The CDR3 bases are TGTGCCAGCAGTTACTCGATCGGGGGCACAGATACGCAGTATTTT.

CDR3 bases: TGTGCCAGCACCCCCGGGACGGGGGGATCCTACAATGAGCAGTTCTTC. Its protein is CASTPGTGGSYNEQFF. The J gene is TRBJ2-1, the V gene TRBV27, with TRBD2 identical over 7 bases. The CDR3 contains 16 residues. V lost 7 bases to trimming and J lost 1 base; unmatched junction nucleotides: 10. Germline V gene data show CDR1 as MNHEY and CDR2 as SMNVEV (reference sequence).

V usage is TRBV6-5 and J usage is TRBJ2-7; 11 bases align to TRBD2. The CDR3 is made up of 14 amino acids. With 3 bases clipped from V and 7 bases from J, the junction kept 5 bases outside the gene matches. The germline V gene has CDR1 MNHEY and CDR2 SVGAGI. CDR3 DNA sequence: TGTGCCAGCAGTTATACTAGCGGGGGTTGGGAGCAGTACTTC. This sequence encodes CASSYTSGGWEQYF.

The chain has TRBV19 and TRBJ2-5, with TRBD2 identical over 9 bases. The length of the CDR3 is 13 residues. Germline trimming cut 5 bases from V and 3 bases from J; bases unmatched to any gene: 1. From germline, CDR1 is LNHDA and CDR2 SQIVND (reference sequence). The CDR3 DNA sequence: TGTGCCAGTAGTGCGGGGGGGGAAGAGACCCAGTACTTC. Its translation is CASSAGGEETQYF.

The rearrangement links TRBV7-2 to TRBJ2-7, with a possible D match to TRBD2 (5 bases). Germline CDR1 SGHTA, CDR2 FQGNSA. The CDR3 is 13 residues long. V was cut by 3 bases and J by 6 bases, with 12 bases left in between. CDR3 protein: CASSLGEGIEQYF. The CDR3 region has the DNA TGTGCCAGCAGCTTGGGCGAGGGCATCGAGCAGTACTTC.

The rearrangement uses TRBV11-2 and TRBJ2-7, with no clear D. Trimming removed 3 bases from V and 1 base from J, with 7 bases in between. The CDR3 extends over 13 amino acids. Germline V gene sequence: CDR1 SGHAT, CDR2 FQNNGV. The CDR3 protein is CASSFGLSYEQYF. In nucleotides, the CDR3 is TGTGCCAGCAGCTTTGGGTTATCCTACGAGCAGTACTTC.

This sequence joins TRBV7-2 and TRBJ2-1; the D gene could be TRBD1 or TRBD2 (5 bases each). From germline, CDR1 is SGHTA and CDR2 FQGNSA. V lost 5 bases and J lost 10, with 24 bases in between. This CDR3 spans 16 amino acids. The CDR3 nucleotides are TGTGCCAGCAGCCCTGTGGTGGGGACGGCCATCGTGGAGCAGTTCTTC. Translating it yields CASSPVVGTAIVEQFF.

As DNA, the CDR3 is TGTGCCAGTAAAGTCGGACAGGGGAGAACTGAAGCTTTCTTT. Its translation is CASKVGQGRTEAFF. The genes are TRBV19 and TRBJ1-1, with 9 bases fitting TRBD1. The CDR3 totals 14 residues. Trimming took 7 bases from V and 5 from J; bases not matched to a gene: 8. The germline V gene has CDR1 LNHDA and CDR2 SQIVND (reference sequence).

This clone was seen a single time. The CDR3 sequence: CASSRSHTGELFF. The CDR3 DNA reads as TGTGCCAGCAGCCGATCCCACACCGGGGAGCTGTTTTTT. The chain has TRBV7-9 and TRBJ2-2, with D uncertain. The CDR3 has 13 amino acids. V lost 5 bases to trimming and J lost 3 bases, with 7 bases between them. CDR1 and CDR2 (germline): SEHNR, FQNEAQ (reference sequence).

This clone was seen ten or more times. In DNA, the CDR3 is TGTGCCAGCAGCTTGGCCGGGGAAAACTATGGCTACACCTTC. Its protein product is CASSLAGENYGYTF. This chain joins TRBV5-6 and TRBJ1-2; D is ambiguous. Looked up from germline, CDR1 is SGHDT and CDR2 is YYEEEE. The V end lost 0 bases, the J end lost 2 bases, and 8 bases lay between the germline ends. The CDR3 extends over 14 amino acids.

This chain links TRBV4-3 with TRBJ2-7, with D possibly being TRBD2 (7 bases). V dropped 0 bases and J dropped 1 base, with 19 bases sitting between them. The germline V gene has CDR1 LGHNA and CDR2 YSLEER. This CDR3 spans 18 amino acids. CDR3 loop: CASSQDMGLGGRSYEQYF. CDR3 DNA sequence: TGCGCCAGCAGCCAAGATATGGGGTTGGGGGGGCGGTCCTACGAGCAGTACTTC.

The gene calls are TRBV11-2 and TRBJ2-5, with 8 bases lining up with TRBD2. The length of the CDR3 is 15 residues. Germline CDR1 reads SGHAT; CDR2 reads FQNNGV. V gave up 0 bases and J gave up 6 bases; unmatched junction bases: 6. In nucleotides, the CDR3 is TGTGCCAGCAGCTTAGATAGCGGGGCCTGGCAGACCCAGTACTTC. It specifies CASSLDSGAWQTQYF. The full variable domain, completed using reference TRBV11-2 and TRBJ2-5, is EAGVAQSPRYKIIEKRQSVAFWCNPISGHATLYWYQQILGQGPKLLIQFQNNGVVDDSQLPKDRFSAERLKGVDSTLKIQPAKLEDSAVYLCASSLDSGAWQTQYFGPGTRLLVL.

The V and J genes are TRBV4-2 and TRBJ2-5, with 12 bases lining up with TRBD2. CDR1 and CDR2 (germline): LGHNA, YNFKEQ. V shed 1 base, J shed 2 bases, and the junction held 2 bases outside the gene matches. The CDR3 runs to 16 residues. CDR3 nucleotides: TGTGCCAGCAGCCAAGTCCTAGCGGGGGGGCAAGAGACCCAGTACTTC. Translated, it gives CASSQVLAGGQETQYF.

The V gene is TRBV13, the J gene TRBJ1-1; D perhaps matches TRBD1 (5 bases). Trimming cost V 0 bases and J 7 bases, with 15 bases left between them. CDR1 and CDR2 from the germline V gene are PRHDT and FYEKMQ (reference sequence). CDR3 length: 15 amino acids. The CDR3 protein is CASSLGLSGQGEAFF. For the CDR3, the DNA is TGTGCCAGCAGCTTAGGCCTGAGCGGGCAGGGTGAAGCTTTCTTT.

The chain employs TRBV2 and TRBJ2-4; 7 bases align to TRBD2. V trimming: 6 bases; J trimming: 5 bases; junction bases outside the gene matches: 13. The CDR3 loop spans 16 amino acids. Germline values: CDR1 SNHLY, CDR2 FYNNEI. In nucleotides, the CDR3 is TGTGCCAGCAGCGCAGAACTTCTAGCGGTACAAAACATTCAGTACTTC. Its protein product is CASSAELLAVQNIQYF.

V usage is TRBV29-1 and J usage is TRBJ2-5, with TRBD1 as a possible D gene (6 bases). V was shortened by 5 bases and J by 0 bases, with 10 bases between the two germline ends. Germline assignment: CDR1 SQVTM and CDR2 ANQGSEA. The CDR3 is 13 residues long. The CDR3 region is CSVPQGYQETQYF. The CDR3, as DNA: TGCAGCGTTCCACAGGGTTACCAAGAGACCCAGTACTTC.

In this sample, this clone turned up once. V gene TRBV11-2 combines with J gene TRBJ1-4, with D uncertain. The CDR3 consists of 17 residues. Trimming took 5 bases from V and 0 from J, leaving 16 bases between them. The germline V gene has CDR1 SGHAT and CDR2 FQNNGV. CDR3 sequence: CASSLAGWPPTNEKLFF. DNA of the CDR3: TGTGCCAGCAGCCTAGCCGGGTGGCCCCCAACTAATGAAAAACTGTTTTTT.

The chain recombines TRBV29-1 with TRBJ2-7, with D maybe TRBD2 (5 bases). Germline lookup yields CDR1 SQVTM and CDR2 ANQGSEA. The CDR3 runs to 13 residues. Trimming removed 4 bases from V and 0 bases from J, with 10 bases in between. CDR3 in amino acids: CSVVSGNSYEQYF. The CDR3 DNA follows: TGCAGCGTTGTATCGGGGAACTCCTACGAGCAGTACTTC.

The rearrangement joins TRBV10-3 to TRBJ1-2; D is undetermined. The CDR3 contains 14 residues. Between the trimmed V and J ends, which lost 11 bases and 0 bases, there was a span of 16 bases. CDR1 and CDR2 from the germline V gene are ENHRY and SYGVKD. The DNA of the CDR3 is TGTGCCTCGAGGGAAAGCGGAGCTAACTATGGCTACACCTTC. It yields the protein CASRESGANYGYTF.

This clone was seen only once. The J gene is TRBJ2-4, the V gene TRBV7-8; TRBD2 is a possible D gene (6 bases). Germline V gene data show CDR1 as SGHVS and CDR2 as FQNEAQ. V lost 3 bases and J lost 0, with 18 bases in between. The CDR3 runs 18 residues. The DNA for the CDR3 is TGTGCCAGCAGCTTTGCGGGGAGAGTAACTTTAGCCAAAAACATTCAGTACTTC. This translates into CASSFAGRVTLAKNIQYF.